This paragraph reports one TCR beta chain. This sample stems from a study of OX40 agonist ivuxolimab in advanced cancers. About the research overall: Three dose-escalation patients had partial responses: one with hepatocellular carcinoma and two with cutaneous melanoma.

The germline V gene encodes CDR1 MNHEY and CDR2 SVGAGI. V was trimmed by 2 bases and J by 0 bases, leaving 8 bases between them. The CDR3 runs to 15 residues. Autoimmune disease history or systemic immunosuppression meant exclusion. Produced via immunoSEQ multiplex PCR; TCRdb's table is partial and in-frame only. Of 55,000 to 85,000 clones in the sample, around 90% were seen once. The chain joins TRBV6-5 to TRBJ1-5; tentatively, D is TRBD1 (6 bases). The starting material was CD4+ or CD8+ T cells sorted from blood, obtained in a trial of the OX40 agonist ivuxolimab. The TCR originated in an adult with an advanced solid tumor such as melanoma, head and neck, liver or kidney cancer. CDR3 residues: CASSYRQDSNQPQHF. The CDR3 bases are TGTGCCAGCAGTTACAGACAGGATAGCAATCAGCCCCAGCATTTT.